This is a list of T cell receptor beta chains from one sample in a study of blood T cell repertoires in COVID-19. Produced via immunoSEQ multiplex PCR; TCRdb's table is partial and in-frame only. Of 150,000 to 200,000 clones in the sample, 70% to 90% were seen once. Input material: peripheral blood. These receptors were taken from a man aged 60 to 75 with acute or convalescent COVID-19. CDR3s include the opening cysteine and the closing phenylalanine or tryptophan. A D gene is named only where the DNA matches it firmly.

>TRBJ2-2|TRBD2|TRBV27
CASRPSGRATGELFF
TGTGCCAGCAGACCAAGCGGGAGGGCCACCGGGGAGCTGTTTTTT
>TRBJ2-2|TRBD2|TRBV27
CASSSSLAVPGTGELFF
TGTGCCAGCAGTTCAAGTCTAGCGGTCCCGGGCACCGGGGAGCTGTTTTTT
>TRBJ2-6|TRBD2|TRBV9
CASSVGAGGPGANVLTF
TGTGCCAGCAGCGTAGGGGCGGGAGGGCCCGGGGCCAACGTCCTGACTTTC
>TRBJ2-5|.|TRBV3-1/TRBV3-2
CASTAFGQETQYF
TGTGCCAGCACCGCATTCGGGCAAGAGACCCAGTACTTC
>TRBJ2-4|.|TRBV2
CASSDGETIKAKNIQYF
TGTGCCAGCAGTGATGGGGAGACAATAAAGGCCAAAAACATTCAGTACTTC
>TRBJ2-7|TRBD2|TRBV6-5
CASRGGSGGTYEQYF
TGTGCCAGTAGGGGAGGGTCGGGAGGGACCTACGAGCAGTACTTC
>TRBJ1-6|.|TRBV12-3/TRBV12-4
CASSRDGNSPLHF
TGTGCCAGCAGTCGCGACGGGAATTCACCCCTCCACTTT
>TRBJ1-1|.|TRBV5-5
CASSLPSTTEAFF
TGTGCCAGCAGCCTCCCTTCTACCACTGAAGCTTTCTTT
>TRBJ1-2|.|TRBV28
CASSSSGGLTNYGYTF
TGTGCCAGCAGTTCCTCCGGGGGATTAACTAACTATGGCTACACCTTC
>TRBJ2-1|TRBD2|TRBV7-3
CASSPAGLAGGSSYNEQFF
TGTGCCAGCAGCCCGGCGGGACTAGCGGGAGGCAGCTCCTACAATGAGCAGTTCTTC
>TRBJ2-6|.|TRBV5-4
CASSFAGQVGANVLTF
TGTGCCAGCAGCTTCGCAGGGCAGGTTGGGGCCAACGTCCTGACTTTC
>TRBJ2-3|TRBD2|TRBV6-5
CASWGLAGGTDTQYF
TGTGCCAGCTGGGGACTAGCGGGAGGCACAGATACGCAGTATTTT
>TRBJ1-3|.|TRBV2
CASKGVRGNTIYF
TGTGCCAGCAAAGGGGTGCGAGGAAACACCATATATTTT
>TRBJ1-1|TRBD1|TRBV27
CASSRTTGVNTEAFF
TGTGCCAGCAGTCGCACTACAGGGGTGAACACTGAAGCTTTCTTT
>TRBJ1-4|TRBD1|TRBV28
CASSLGQGAEKLFF
TGTGCCAGCAGTTTGGGACAGGGGGCTGAAAAACTGTTTTTT
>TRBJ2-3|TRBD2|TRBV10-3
CAITGTSGRADTQYF
TGTGCCATCACCGGGACTAGCGGGAGGGCAGATACGCAGTATTTT
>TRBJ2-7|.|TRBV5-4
CASSLEQASYEQYF
TGTGCCAGCAGCTTGGAACAGGCCTCCTACGAGCAGTACTTC
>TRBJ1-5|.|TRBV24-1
CATSDGPVDTFTGQPQHF
TGTGCCACCAGTGATGGCCCCGTCGACACCTTTACAGGACAGCCCCAGCATTTT
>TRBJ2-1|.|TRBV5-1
CASSRSTSSSYNEQFF
TGCGCCAGCAGCAGATCTACTAGTAGCTCCTACAATGAGCAGTTCTTC
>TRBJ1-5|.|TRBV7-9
CASSPLDGTRGQPQHF
TGTGCCAGCAGCCCCTTGGACGGGACCCGGGGGCAGCCCCAGCATTTT
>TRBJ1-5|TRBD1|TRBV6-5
CASIGTDNQPQHF
TGTGCCAGCATAGGGACAGACAATCAGCCCCAGCATTTT
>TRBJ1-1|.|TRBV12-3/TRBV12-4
CASSLDASEAFF
TGTGCCAGCAGTTTAGACGCGAGTGAAGCTTTCTTT
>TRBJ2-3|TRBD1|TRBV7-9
CASSSKWTGEDTDTQYF
TGTGCCAGCAGCTCGAAGTGGACAGGGGAGGACACAGATACGCAGTATTTT